Here is one TCR beta chain with its context. This sample was included in a study of early T cells in non-severe SARS-CoV-2 infection. As part of library construction, unique molecular identifiers were attached to individual cDNA molecules. TCRdb reprocessed the 5' RACE reads via MiXCR and lists one record per CDR3 protein. Here the sample spans approximately 63,000 distinct CDR3 sequences, approximately 5.9% being singletons. In germline, CDR1 is KGHSH, CDR2 LQKENI. V lost 4 bases to trimming and J lost 2 bases; unmatched junction nucleotides: 3. CDR3 size: 14 residues. The rearrangement joins TRBV18 to TRBJ1-2; 8 bases align to TRBD1. This receptor was obtained from an adult who was a healthcare worker with PCR-confirmed SARS-CoV-2 infection or an uninfected control (not recorded which). The sequences come from whole blood, collected at baseline. The CDR3 DNA reads TGTGCCAGCTCACAACGGACAGGGAACTATGGCTACACCTTC. This translates into CASSQRTGNYGYTF.